These T cell receptor beta chains were read from a single sample in a study of CD8+CD57+ T cells in acquired aplastic anemia. In TCRdb, the reads were re-called with MiXCR into one record per CDR3 protein. The sample includes about 160,000 distinct CDR3 sequences, around 45% of them seen just once. The sequenced sample consisted of sorted CD4+, CD8+, or CD8+CD57+ T cells (not recorded which) from PBMCs. These receptor sequences come from a human donor in good health. Both conserved end residues are part of each CDR3. A D gene is named only where the DNA matches it firmly. Size values are once, few and many counts, or a class for expanded clones, and some rows have none.

V gene: TRBV24-1
J gene: TRBJ1-2
clone size: .
D gene: .
CDR3 protein: CATSQGWNYGYTF
CDR3 DNA: TGTGCCACCAGTCAGGGGTGGAACTATGGCTACACCTTC

V gene: TRBV20-1
J gene: TRBJ1-6
clone size: .
D gene: .
CDR3 protein: CSANQGRLSPLHF
CDR3 DNA: TGCAGTGCTAATCAGGGGAGGCTTTCACCCCTCCACTTT

V gene: TRBV10-3
J gene: TRBJ2-1
clone size: .
D gene: .
CDR3 protein: CAISGTDPNNEQFF
CDR3 DNA: TGTGCCATCAGTGGAACAGATCCCAACAATGAGCAGTTCTTC

V gene: TRBV20-1
J gene: TRBJ2-3
clone size: .
D gene: TRBD2
CDR3 protein: CSARTSGVSAQYF
CDR3 DNA: TGCAGTGCTAGGACTAGCGGGGTTAGTGCGCAGTATTTT

V gene: TRBV7-8
J gene: TRBJ1-2
clone size: .
D gene: .
CDR3 protein: CANGQGRGEYGYTF
CDR3 DNA: TGTGCCAACGGGCAGGGGAGGGGGGAATATGGCTACACCTTC

V gene: TRBV5-4
J gene: TRBJ2-3
clone size: once
D gene: .
CDR3 protein: CASSLELNTQYF
CDR3 DNA: TGTGCCAGCAGCTTGGAGTTGAATACGCAGTATTTT

V gene: TRBV2
J gene: TRBJ2-7
clone size: many
D gene: TRBD1
CDR3 protein: CASRKGQGFEQYF
CDR3 DNA: TGTGCCAGCAGGAAAGGACAGGGGTTCGAGCAGTACTTC

V gene: TRBV11-2
J gene: TRBJ2-5
clone size: .
D gene: .
CDR3 protein: CASSYDSLQETQYF
CDR3 DNA: TGTGCCAGCAGCTACGACTCTTTACAAGAGACCCAGTACTTC

V gene: TRBV12-3/TRBV12-4
J gene: TRBJ1-2
clone size: .
D gene: .
CDR3 protein: CASKPVSYGYTF
CDR3 DNA: TGTGCCAGCAAACCTGTAAGCTATGGCTACACCTTC

V gene: TRBV19
J gene: TRBJ2-2
clone size: many
D gene: .
CDR3 protein: CASSIGGSNTGELFF
CDR3 DNA: TGTGCCAGTAGTATCGGCGGATCGAACACCGGGGAGCTGTTTTTT

V gene: TRBV20-1
J gene: TRBJ2-2
clone size: .
D gene: .
CDR3 protein: CSARGHNTGELFF
CDR3 DNA: TGCAGTGCAAGGGGACACAACACCGGGGAGCTGTTTTTT

V gene: TRBV7-9
J gene: TRBJ2-7
clone size: .
D gene: TRBD2
CDR3 protein: CASSLIREGAEQYF
CDR3 DNA: TGTGCCAGCAGCTTGATAAGGGAGGGTGCCGAGCAGTACTTC

V gene: TRBV20-1
J gene: TRBJ1-2
clone size: .
D gene: .
CDR3 protein: CSARDLQGSQRYGYTF
CDR3 DNA: TGCAGTGCTAGAGACCTACAGGGCTCCCAGAGGTATGGCTACACCTTC

V gene: TRBV5-1
J gene: TRBJ1-6
clone size: many
D gene: .
CDR3 protein: CASSLGTYNSPLHF
CDR3 DNA: TGCGCCAGCAGCTTGGGGACGTATAATTCACCCCTCCACTTT

V gene: TRBV7-7
J gene: TRBJ2-1
clone size: many
D gene: .
CDR3 protein: CASSLGTDNEQFF
CDR3 DNA: TGTGCCAGCAGCTTAGGAACAGACAATGAGCAGTTCTTC

V gene: TRBV3-1
J gene: TRBJ1-5
clone size: few
D gene: .
CDR3 protein: CASSQRGYGNQPQHF
CDR3 DNA: TGTGCCAGCAGCCAAAGGGGGTATGGCAATCAGCCCCAGCATTTT

V gene: TRBV20-1
J gene: TRBJ2-7
clone size: many
D gene: .
CDR3 protein: CSASRVYEQYF
CDR3 DNA: TGCAGTGCTAGCAGGGTCTACGAGCAGTACTTC

V gene: TRBV11-2
J gene: TRBJ2-6
clone size: many
D gene: TRBD2
CDR3 protein: CASSSRRAGGSGANVLTF
CDR3 DNA: TGTGCCAGCAGCTCGAGGCGGGCGGGGGGATCCGGGGCCAACGTCCTGACTTTC

V gene: TRBV9
J gene: TRBJ1-2
clone size: .
D gene: .
CDR3 protein: CASSPTGGGYTF
CDR3 DNA: TGTGCCAGCAGCCCGACAGGTGGGGGCTACACCTTC

V gene: TRBV6-5
J gene: TRBJ1-4
clone size: few
D gene: .
CDR3 protein: CASSYTEGKLFF
CDR3 DNA: TGTGCCAGCAGTTACACGGAGGGAAAACTGTTTTTT

V gene: TRBV7-4
J gene: TRBJ1-2
clone size: .
D gene: .
CDR3 protein: CASSLVANYGYTF
CDR3 DNA: TGTGCCAGCAGCTTAGTGGCAAACTATGGCTACACCTTC

V gene: TRBV9
J gene: TRBJ2-7
clone size: many
D gene: .
CDR3 protein: CASSEGLVVYEQYF
CDR3 DNA: TGTGCCAGCAGCGAAGGGCTAGTAGTCTACGAGCAGTACTTC

V gene: TRBV4-2
J gene: TRBJ2-1
clone size: .
D gene: .
CDR3 protein: CASSQGRAGGHEQFF
CDR3 DNA: TGTGCCAGCAGCCAAGGAAGGGCAGGTGGCCATGAGCAGTTCTTC

V gene: TRBV12-5
J gene: TRBJ2-5
clone size: few
D gene: TRBD2
CDR3 protein: CASGKQGAGGFQETQYF
CDR3 DNA: TGTGCTAGTGGTAAGCAAGGAGCGGGAGGATTCCAAGAGACCCAGTACTTC

V gene: TRBV19
J gene: TRBJ1-5
clone size: .
D gene: .
CDR3 protein: CASNTGEWDQPQHF
CDR3 DNA: TGTGCCAGTAACACGGGAGAGTGGGATCAGCCCCAGCATTTT

V gene: TRBV29-1
J gene: TRBJ1-1
clone size: .
D gene: TRBD1
CDR3 protein: CSAPRTGKTEAFF
CDR3 DNA: TGCAGTGCCCCGAGGACAGGGAAGACTGAAGCTTTCTTT

V gene: TRBV20-1
J gene: TRBJ2-5
clone size: .
D gene: TRBD1
CDR3 protein: CSVDRVETQYF
CDR3 DNA: TGCAGTGTGGACAGGGTAGAGACCCAGTACTTC

V gene: TRBV10-3
J gene: TRBJ2-3
clone size: many
D gene: .
CDR3 protein: CAISGLVDTQYF
CDR3 DNA: TGTGCCATCAGTGGACTAGTGGATACGCAGTATTTT

V gene: TRBV20-1
J gene: TRBJ2-1
clone size: .
D gene: .
CDR3 protein: CSAREGPYNEQFF
CDR3 DNA: TGCAGTGCTAGAGAGGGGCCCTACAATGAGCAGTTCTTC

V gene: TRBV20-1
J gene: TRBJ2-2
clone size: many
D gene: TRBD2
CDR3 protein: CSARETSGRGGELFF
CDR3 DNA: TGCAGTGCTAGAGAGACTAGCGGGAGGGGTGGGGAGCTGTTTTTT

V gene: TRBV4-1
J gene: TRBJ1-3
clone size: .
D gene: .
CDR3 protein: CASGTTGNTIYF
CDR3 DNA: TGTGCCAGCGGGACAACTGGAAACACCATATATTTT

V gene: TRBV5-6
J gene: TRBJ1-5
clone size: .
D gene: .
CDR3 protein: CASSMEDKGGPSNQPQHF
CDR3 DNA: TGTGCCAGCAGTATGGAGGACAAAGGGGGTCCCAGCAATCAGCCCCAGCATTTT

V gene: TRBV5-1
J gene: TRBJ2-7
clone size: few
D gene: TRBD2
CDR3 protein: CASSSGGIYEQYF
CDR3 DNA: TGCGCCAGCAGCTCGGGGGGAATATACGAGCAGTACTTC

V gene: TRBV5-1
J gene: TRBJ1-3
clone size: .
D gene: .
CDR3 protein: CASSFLPPGAALIGNTIYF
CDR3 DNA: TGCGCCAGCAGCTTCCTACCTCCGGGAGCTGCCTTGATAGGAAACACCATATATTTT

V gene: TRBV29-1
J gene: TRBJ1-2
clone size: .
D gene: TRBD1
CDR3 protein: CSVRDRGPVWHGYTF
CDR3 DNA: TGCAGCGTAAGGGACAGGGGCCCGGTTTGGCATGGCTACACCTTC

V gene: TRBV20-1
J gene: TRBJ2-7
clone size: .
D gene: TRBD1
CDR3 protein: CSAREGTGDEQYF
CDR3 DNA: TGCAGTGCCAGGGAAGGGACAGGGGACGAGCAGTACTTC

V gene: TRBV19
J gene: TRBJ2-6
clone size: many
D gene: .
CDR3 protein: CASTGGGAGANVLTF
CDR3 DNA: TGTGCCAGTACGGGAGGGGGCGCTGGGGCCAACGTCCTGACTTTC

V gene: TRBV5-6
J gene: TRBJ2-5
clone size: many
D gene: TRBD2
CDR3 protein: CASSSSGGPETQYF
CDR3 DNA: TGTGCCAGCAGCTCTAGCGGGGGGCCGGAGACCCAGTACTTC

V gene: TRBV30
J gene: TRBJ2-1
clone size: .
D gene: TRBD2
CDR3 protein: CAWRLAGVYNEQFF
CDR3 DNA: TGTGCCTGGAGACTAGCGGGAGTCTACAATGAGCAGTTCTTC

V gene: TRBV6-1
J gene: TRBJ2-1
clone size: many
D gene: TRBD2
CDR3 protein: CASSPRLATQHEQFF
CDR3 DNA: TGTGCCAGCAGTCCGCGACTAGCCACTCAGCATGAGCAGTTCTTC

V gene: TRBV5-1
J gene: TRBJ1-6
clone size: many
D gene: .
CDR3 protein: CASSLLRGSNSPLHF
CDR3 DNA: TGCGCCAGCAGCTTGTTGCGGGGTTCTAATTCACCCCTCCACTTT

V gene: TRBV19
J gene: TRBJ2-7
clone size: many
D gene: .
CDR3 protein: CASSSPGLHYEQYF
CDR3 DNA: TGTGCCAGTAGTTCGCCGGGTCTCCACTACGAGCAGTACTTC